This TCR beta chain was observed in a study of OX40 agonist ivuxolimab in advanced cancers. Study as a whole: Dosing consisted of intravenous ivuxolimab at 0.01 to 10 mg/kg every 2 weeks.

General study findings and limits: Also showing low normalized T-cell clonal expansion were some of the nonresponders.

Worth noting for this clone: The antigen is unknown.

This CDR3 has 15 amino acids. Trimming left V 5 bases short and J 7 bases short, with 18 bases between. CDR1 SGHTA and CDR2 FQGNSA come from the germline V gene. Baseline, cycle 4 day 1, and cycle 7 day 1 were the blood sampling points. Produced via immunoSEQ multiplex PCR; TCRdb's table is partial and in-frame only. The sample lists 60,000 to 70,000 clones; over 70% were seen once. This sample comprised CD4+ or CD8+ T cells sorted from blood, obtained in a trial of the OX40 agonist ivuxolimab. The TCR originated in an adult with an advanced solid tumor such as melanoma, head and neck, liver or kidney cancer. The chain carries TRBV7-2 and TRBJ2-1, with D possibly TRBD2 on 6 matching bases. The CDR3: CASSERGRERNEQFF. CDR3 DNA sequence: TGTGCCAGCAGCGAACGGGGTCGGGAGAGAAATGAGCAGTTCTTC.